One sample yielded the 30 T cell receptor beta chains listed below, sequenced in a study of blood T cell repertoires in COVID-19. Sequenced by immunoSEQ multiplex PCR; TCRdb stores in-frame clones only, minus some. The data hold about 120,000 clones, with about 85% observed a single time. The sample comprised peripheral blood. These receptors were collected from a man in his sixties with acute or convalescent COVID-19.

The rearrangement links TRBV28 to TRBJ2-7; tentatively, D is TRBD1 (6 bases). Germline loops: CDR1 MDHEN, CDR2 SYDVKM. Deletions cut 4 bases from V and 6 bases from J, with 22 bases between. The CDR3 is 16 amino acids. The CDR3 loop is CASSSQRTARSSEQYF. The CDR3 region has the DNA TGTGCCAGCAGTTCCCAAAGGACAGCCCGGTCGTCCGAGCAGTACTTC.

The rearrangement links TRBV18 to TRBJ1-1; D is unclear. V lost 2 bases and J 4 bases, leaving 8 bases between the germline ends. The germline CDR1 and CDR2 sequences are KGHSH and LQKENI. The CDR3 has 13 amino acids. The CDR3 here is CASSPSEGTEAFF. The CDR3 bases are TGTGCCAGCTCACCATCTGAGGGCACTGAAGCTTTCTTT.

This clone has only a few counts. The V and J genes are TRBV19 and TRBJ2-1; D might be TRBD2 (5 bases). The CDR3 has 13 residues. Germline CDR1 and CDR2: LNHDA and SQIVND (reference sequence). Trimming took 6 bases from V and 4 from J, leaving 10 bases between them. The CDR3 sequence: CASRGRGYNEQFF. As DNA, the CDR3 is TGTGCCAGTAGAGGGAGAGGGTACAATGAGCAGTTCTTC.

This clone showed up many times. V gene TRBV10-3 combines with J gene TRBJ1-2, with 7 bases matching TRBD1. CDR1 and CDR2 (germline): ENHRY, SYGVKD. This CDR3 spans 15 amino acids. V gave up 0 bases and J gave up 4 bases; unmatched junction bases: 5. CDR3 sequence reads: CAISESMTGTYGYTF. In nucleotides, the CDR3 is TGTGCCATCAGTGAGTCGATGACAGGGACCTATGGCTACACCTTC.

The genes are TRBV29-1 and TRBJ2-7; 10 positions agree with TRBD2. This CDR3 comprises 16 residues. Losses at the gene ends were 0 bases for V and 5 bases for J; bases not matched to a gene: 10. Per germline, CDR1 SQVTM and CDR2 ANQGSEA. The CDR3 loop reads CSVEDPLGGTSDEQYF. The CDR3, as DNA: TGCAGCGTTGAAGATCCCCTTGGTGGGACTAGCGACGAGCAGTACTTC.

This chain uses TRBV28 with TRBJ2-5; D is ambiguous. Deletions cut 5 bases from V and 2 bases from J, with 15 bases between. This CDR3 has 15 residues. CDR1 and CDR2 (germline): MDHEN, SYDVKM. CDR3 residues: CASSRPMGNQETQYF. In nucleotides, the CDR3 is TGTGCCAGCAGTCGACCGATGGGCAATCAAGAGACCCAGTACTTC.

The chain recombines TRBV12-3 or TRBV12-4 with TRBJ1-5; D perhaps matches TRBD1 (5 bases). V dropped 3 bases and J dropped 5 bases, with 8 bases sitting between them. CDR3 length equals 13 residues. CDR3 sequence (DNA): TGTGCCAGCAGTTTCGGAGGGGATCAGCCCCAGCATTTT. It specifies CASSFGGDQPQHF.

The chain is built from TRBV29-1 and TRBJ2-3; 7 bases line up with TRBD1. The CDR3 spans 13 residues. In germline, CDR1 is SQVTM, CDR2 ANQGSEA. J gave up 3 bases and V 3 bases, and 3 bases lay outside the gene matches. The CDR3 nucleotides read TGCAGCGTTGATGCCAGGGGGACAGATACGCAGTATTTT. This codes for CSVDARGTDTQYF.

The CDR3: CASSHASGGTSYEQYF. CDR3 nucleotides: TGTGCCAGCAGCCATGCCTCCGGGGGGACCTCCTACGAGCAGTACTTC. V gene TRBV7-2 combines with J gene TRBJ2-7; 7 bases are a match to TRBD2. The junction had 10 bases not matched to a gene; V was cut back by 5 bases and J by 0 bases. The CDR3 has 16 amino acids. The germline V gene encodes CDR1 SGHTA and CDR2 FQGNSA.

The rearrangement uses TRBV27 and TRBJ1-5; tentative D call: TRBD1 (5 bases). V lost 5 bases, J lost 5 bases, and 7 bases lay in between. The CDR3 runs to 12 residues. The germline CDR1 and CDR2 sequences are MNHEY and SMNVEV (reference sequence). The CDR3 loop reads CASSTGDQPQHF. The CDR3 nucleotides read TGTGCCAGCAGTACGGGGGATCAGCCCCAGCATTTT.

The chain uses TRBV30 and TRBJ1-1, with a tentative D call TRBD1 (5 bases). Per the germline V gene, CDR1 is GTSNPN and CDR2 is SVGIG (reference sequence). V shed 2 bases and J shed 0 bases, with 10 bases lying between them. This CDR3 region has 14 residues. The CDR3 DNA reads as TGTGCCTGGAGTTTAGGGGCTGTGAACACTGAAGCTTTCTTT. Its translation: CAWSLGAVNTEAFF. The full variable domain, with the rest looked up from reference TRBV30 and TRBJ1-1, is SQTIHQWPATLVQPVGSPLSLECTVEGTSNPNLYWYRQAAGRGLQLLFYSVGIGQISSEVPQNLSASRPQDRQFILSSKKLLLSDSGFYLCAWSLGAVNTEAFFGQGTRLTVV.

This clone was observed a single time. The chain carries TRBV6-4 and TRBJ1-2, with TRBD1 matching 7 bases. Trimming cost V 4 bases and J 8 bases; bases outside gene matches: 13. Germline CDR1 and CDR2: MRHNA and SNTAGT. The CDR3 contains 15 residues. The CDR3 DNA reads as TGTGCCAGCAGTGCCCAAGGGACAGTCGTTGGGGGCTACACCTTC. Residues: CASSAQGTVVGGYTF.

The V call is TRBV4-2, the J call TRBJ1-4, with D perhaps matching TRBD1 (5 bases). Deletions cut 0 bases from V and 8 bases from J, with 16 bases between. The CDR3 extends over 16 amino acids. The germline CDR1 and CDR2 sequences are LGHNA and YNFKEQ. The CDR3 DNA is TGTGCCAGCAGCCAAGATCCGGGGGAAGGTGTCGAAAAACTGTTTTTT. It yields the protein CASSQDPGEGVEKLFF.

The CDR3 sequence is CASSPTTGVGEKLFF. Written as DNA, the CDR3 is TGTGCCAGCTCACCAACGACAGGGGTAGGCGAAAAACTGTTTTTT. This rearrangement joins TRBV18 to TRBJ1-4, with TRBD1 identical over 8 bases. The CDR3 covers 15 residues. The V and J ends lost 2 bases and 8 bases, in that order; junction bases with no gene match: 7. Germline loops: CDR1 KGHSH, CDR2 LQKENI.

This clone was detected once. This chain links TRBV2 with TRBJ1-5; D is uncertain. Trimming took 10 bases from V and 3 from J, leaving 16 bases between them. The CDR3 totals 14 residues. The germline CDR1 and CDR2 sequences are SNHLY and FYNNEI. The DNA for the CDR3 is TGTGCCACCGGGAGGATGAGGAACAATCAGCCCCAGCATTTT. Translating gives CATGRMRNNQPQHF.

V usage is TRBV28 and J usage is TRBJ2-5, with 10 bases that match TRBD2. CDR1 and CDR2 (germline): MDHEN, SYDVKM. Trimming removed 4 bases from V and 4 bases from J; junction bases left unmatched: 9. This CDR3 comprises 16 residues. The CDR3 spells CASSSRAGGGRETQYF. CDR3 nucleotide sequence: TGTGCCAGCAGTTCGCGAGCGGGAGGGGGCCGAGAGACCCAGTACTTC. Full variable domain (remainder filled in from reference TRBV28 and TRBJ2-5): DVKVTQSSRYLVKRTGEKVFLECVQDMDHENMFWYRQDPGLGLRLIYFSYDVKMKEKGDIPEGYSVSREKKERFSLILESASTNQTSMYLCASSSRAGGGRETQYFGPGTRLLVL.

The J gene is TRBJ2-2, the V gene TRBV5-1, with TRBD2 matching 9 bases. Germline CDR1 and CDR2: SGHRS and YFSETQ. The CDR3 has 16 residues. The ends lost 0 bases at V and 3 bases at J; junction bases unmatched: 3. The CDR3 is CASSLGASGDTGELFF. CDR3 sequence (DNA): TGCGCCAGCAGCTTGGGGGCTAGCGGGGACACCGGGGAGCTGTTTTTT.

The chain has TRBV28 and TRBJ1-2, with a possible D match to TRBD1 (6 bases). This CDR3 comprises 14 residues. In germline, CDR1 is MDHEN, CDR2 SYDVKM. Between the trimmed V and J ends, which lost 8 bases and 4 bases, there was a span of 17 bases. CDR3 DNA sequence: TGTGCCAGCCTCGAAAAAGACAGGTCCTATGGCTACACCTTC. It translates to CASLEKDRSYGYTF.

The V and J genes are TRBV2 and TRBJ1-2, with D perhaps matching TRBD1 (6 bases). The germline V and J ends were trimmed by 6 bases and 8 bases, with 16 bases remaining between them. Germline V gives CDR1 SNHLY, CDR2 FYNNEI. CDR3 length: 13 residues. In DNA, the CDR3 is TGTGCCAGCAGCGCCTACTACAGGGTCGGCTACACCTTC. Its protein product is CASSAYYRVGYTF.

The rearrangement uses TRBV24-1 and TRBJ2-1; D perhaps matches TRBD1 (5 bases). The CDR3 is made up of 18 amino acids. V was pared by 0 bases and J by 7 bases, with 21 bases between. Germline CDR1 reads KGHDR; CDR2 reads SFDVKD. As DNA, the CDR3 is TGTGCCACCAGTGATTTGCCACTTTGGGGCCGTGAACGGAATGAGCAGTTCTTC. Protein sequence: CATSDLPLWGRERNEQFF.

The chain joins TRBV5-4 to TRBJ2-7, with D perhaps matching TRBD2 (6 bases). Trimming pared 2 bases from V and 0 bases from J, leaving 12 bases between. The CDR3 runs to 15 residues. The V gene's germline CDR1 is SGHNT and CDR2 YYREEE (reference sequence). The CDR3 DNA follows: TGTGCCAGCAGCTTCGGGGGTCCGAGCTCCTACGAGCAGTACTTC. As protein: CASSFGGPSSYEQYF.

The CDR3 sequence: CASSLVGGGVNEKLFF. The CDR3 nucleotides are TGTGCCAGCAGCTTAGTAGGTGGCGGGGTTAATGAAAAACTGTTTTTT. The V call is TRBV7-9, the J call TRBJ1-4; D not resolved. This CDR3 region has 16 residues. Germline V lookup: CDR1 SEHNR, CDR2 FQNEAQ (reference sequence). V lost 1 base and J 4 bases, leaving 13 bases between the germline ends.

The gene calls are TRBV18 and TRBJ2-1; 7 bases line up with TRBD2. The CDR3 is 15 amino acids. CDR1 is KGHSH, CDR2 LQKENI, per germline. V shed 5 bases and J 0 bases; nucleotides not matched to a gene: 4. The DNA for the CDR3 is TGTGCCAGCTCATTCGGGACTACCTCCTACAATGAGCAGTTCTTC. Encoded protein: CASSFGTTSYNEQFF.

The chain carries TRBV6-2 or TRBV6-3 and TRBJ1-5; D is unclear. Trimming took off 6 bases at V and 0 bases at J, with 12 bases between the two ends. Germline lookup yields CDR1 MNHEY and CDR2 SVGEGT. CDR3 length: 15 residues. The DNA for the CDR3 is TGTGCCAGCAGCCGTGGGCAGGCTAGCAATCAGCCCCAGCATTTT. It encodes CASSRGQASNQPQHF.

The chain joins TRBV7-2 to TRBJ2-3; 15 bases align to TRBD2. V was pared by 4 bases and J by 10 bases, with 12 bases of the junction left unmatched. This CDR3 is 17 amino acids long. CDR1 is SGHTA and CDR2 is FQGNSA in the germline V gene. In nucleotides, the CDR3 is TGTGCCAGCAGCTATCTGCGGGGACTAGCGGGAGGTCGGCCGCAGTATTTT. This gives the protein CASSYLRGLAGGRPQYF.

The chain carries TRBV4-2 and TRBJ1-1; D unresolved. This CDR3 is 16 amino acids long. With 5 bases removed from V and 5 bases from J, the gap between germline ends came to 21 bases. Germline V gene data show CDR1 as LGHNA and CDR2 as YNFKEQ. CDR3 DNA: TGTGCCAGCAGCGTCTCGGGAGGGTTTGGGCGGACTGAAGCTTTCTTT. Translation: CASSVSGGFGRTEAFF.

V is TRBV11-2 and J is TRBJ1-1, with D perhaps TRBD1 (5 bases). V dropped 3 bases and J dropped 1 base, with 15 bases sitting between them. This CDR3 spans 16 amino acids. In germline, CDR1 is SGHAT, CDR2 FQNNGV. The CDR3 spells CASSFDPGRANTEAFF. CDR3 DNA: TGTGCCAGCAGCTTCGATCCCGGCAGGGCGAACACTGAAGCTTTCTTT. The whole variable domain, remainder taken from reference TRBV11-2 and TRBJ1-1, is EAGVAQSPRYKIIEKRQSVAFWCNPISGHATLYWYQQILGQGPKLLIQFQNNGVVDDSQLPKDRFSAERLKGVDSTLKIQPAKLEDSAVYLCASSFDPGRANTEAFFGQGTRLTVV.

The chain is built from TRBV21-1 and TRBJ1-5; TRBD1, as called in the table, went unchecked against the DNA. TRBV21-1 counts as a pseudogene. This CDR3 has 20 amino acids. CDR3 sequence reads: CASSKGLQDRGFPSNQPQHF. CDR3 in DNA: TGTGCCAGCAGCAAAGGTCTTCAGGACAGGGGTTTCCCTAGCAATCAGCCCCAGCATTTT.

This clone has a single count. V usage is TRBV9 and J usage is TRBJ2-1, with TRBD2 matching 7 bases. This CDR3 comprises 15 residues. From germline, CDR1 is SGDLS and CDR2 YYNGEE. The V gene end was trimmed by 3 bases and the J gene end by 5 bases; junction bases not matched to a gene: 8. CDR3 sequence: CASSGRGESDNEQFF. The CDR3 DNA is TGTGCCAGCAGCGGACGGGGGGAGTCTGACAATGAGCAGTTCTTC.

The chain carries TRBV28 and TRBJ1-5, with D perhaps matching TRBD1 (5 bases). Looked up from germline, CDR1 is MDHEN and CDR2 is SYDVKM. V lost 6 bases and J 4 bases, leaving 16 bases between the germline ends. This CDR3 has 15 amino acids. The CDR3 DNA is TGTGCCAGCAGGAATCAGGGTATAGGAAATCAGCCCCAGCATTTT. It encodes CASRNQGIGNQPQHF.